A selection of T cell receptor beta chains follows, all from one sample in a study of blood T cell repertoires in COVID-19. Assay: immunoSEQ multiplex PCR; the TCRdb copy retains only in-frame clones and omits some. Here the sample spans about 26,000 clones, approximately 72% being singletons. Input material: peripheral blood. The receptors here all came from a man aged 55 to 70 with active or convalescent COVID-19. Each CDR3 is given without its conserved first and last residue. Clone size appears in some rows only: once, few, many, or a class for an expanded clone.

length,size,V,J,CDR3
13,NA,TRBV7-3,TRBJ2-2,ASSSQGQNTGELF
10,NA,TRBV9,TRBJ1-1,ASSQHGTEAF
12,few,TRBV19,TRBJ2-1,ASSVGQEAVEQF
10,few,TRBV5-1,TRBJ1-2,ASSLRGDGYT
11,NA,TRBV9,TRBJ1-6,ASSTDYNSPLH
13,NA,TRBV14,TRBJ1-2,ASSQEWGDGYGYT
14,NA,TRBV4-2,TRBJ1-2,ASRSLGGSEDYGYT
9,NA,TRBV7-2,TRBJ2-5,ASSSQETQY
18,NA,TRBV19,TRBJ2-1,ASSIPRLAGGLFSYNEQF
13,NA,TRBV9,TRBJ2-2,ASSVGQDNTGELF
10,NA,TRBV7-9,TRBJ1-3,ASSPFGNTIY